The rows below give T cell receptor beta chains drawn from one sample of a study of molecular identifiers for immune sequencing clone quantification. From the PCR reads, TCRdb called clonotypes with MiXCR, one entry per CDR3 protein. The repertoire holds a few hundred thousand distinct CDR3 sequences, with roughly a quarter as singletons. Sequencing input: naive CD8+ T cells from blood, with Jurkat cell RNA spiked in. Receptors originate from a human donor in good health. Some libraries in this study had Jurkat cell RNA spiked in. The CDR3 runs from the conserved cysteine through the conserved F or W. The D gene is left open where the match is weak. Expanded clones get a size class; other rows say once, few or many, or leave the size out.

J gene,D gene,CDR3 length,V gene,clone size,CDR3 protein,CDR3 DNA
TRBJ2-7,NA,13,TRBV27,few,CASSFSRAYEQYF,TGTGCCAGCAGTTTTTCCCGGGCCTACGAGCAGTACTTC
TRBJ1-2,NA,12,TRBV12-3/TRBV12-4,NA,CASSLQYYGYTF,TGTGCCAGCAGTCTACAGTACTATGGCTACACCTTC
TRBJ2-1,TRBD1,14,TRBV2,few,CASSEALGQGSGFF,TGTGCCAGCAGTGAAGCGCTGGGACAGGGTAGCGGGTTCTTC
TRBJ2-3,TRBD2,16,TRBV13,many,CASSLPGLAGSDTQYF,TGTGCCAGCAGCTTACCGGGACTAGCGGGGTCAGATACGCAGTATTTT
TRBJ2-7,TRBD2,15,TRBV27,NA,CASSLLSGRIVEQYF,TGTGCCAGCAGTTTGTTGAGCGGGAGGATCGTCGAGCAGTACTTC
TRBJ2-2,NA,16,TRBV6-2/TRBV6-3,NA,CASSYYARSNTGELSF,TGTGCCAGCAGTTACTATGCTAGATCGAACACCGGGGAGCTGTCTTTT
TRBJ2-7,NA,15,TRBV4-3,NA,CASSQDSRSSYEQYF,TGCGCCAGCAGCCAAGATAGCCGGAGCTCCTACGAGCAGTACTTC
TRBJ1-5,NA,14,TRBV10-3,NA,CAISEAGTHQPQHF,TGTGCCATCAGTGAAGCAGGGACTCATCAGCCCCAGCATTTT
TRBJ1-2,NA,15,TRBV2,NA,CASSEDGDQDYGYTF,TGTGCCAGCAGTGAGGATGGGGACCAAGACTATGGCTACACCTTC
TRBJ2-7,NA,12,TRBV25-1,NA,CASSHSPYEQYF,TGTGCCAGCAGTCATTCTCCCTACGAGCAGTACTTC
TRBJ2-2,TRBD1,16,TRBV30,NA,CAWSARLTGATGELFF,TGTGCCTGGAGTGCTCGGCTGACAGGGGCAACCGGGGAGCTGTTTTTT
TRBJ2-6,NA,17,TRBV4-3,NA,CASSQDLPGIGANVLTF,TGCGCCAGCAGCCAAGATCTTCCGGGAATTGGGGCCAACGTCCTGACTTTC
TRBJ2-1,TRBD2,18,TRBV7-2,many,CASSLGGRAGWIFDEQFF,TGTGCCAGCAGCTTAGGGGGACGAGCGGGGTGGATTTTCGATGAGCAGTTCTTC
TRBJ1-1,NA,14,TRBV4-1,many,CASSQEAARTEAFF,TGCGCCAGCAGCCAAGAAGCGGCGCGTACTGAAGCTTTCTTT
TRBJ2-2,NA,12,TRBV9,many,CASSGYTGELFF,TGTGCCAGCAGCGGATACACCGGGGAGCTGTTTTTT
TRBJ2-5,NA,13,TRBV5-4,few,CASSLAEQETQYF,TGTGCCAGCAGCTTGGCAGAACAAGAGACCCAGTACTTC
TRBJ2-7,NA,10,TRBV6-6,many,CATSSREQYF,TGTGCCACCTCGAGTAGGGAGCAGTACTTC
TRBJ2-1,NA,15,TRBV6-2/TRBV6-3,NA,CASSYGSLASGEQFF,TGTGCCAGCAGTTACGGTTCGTTAGCCAGTGGTGAGCAGTTCTTC
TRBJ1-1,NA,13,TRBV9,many,CASSVSMNTEAFF,TGTGCCAGCAGCGTATCTATGAACACTGAAGCTTTCTTT
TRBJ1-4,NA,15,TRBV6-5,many,CASSYRPGANEKLFF,TGTGCCAGCAGTTACCGGCCAGGGGCTAATGAAAAACTGTTTTTT
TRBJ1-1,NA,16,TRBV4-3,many,CASSQTNHGKNTEAFF,TGCGCCAGCAGCCAAACAAATCACGGAAAGAACACTGAAGCTTTCTTT
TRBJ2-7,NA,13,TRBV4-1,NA,CASSQVGDYEQYF,TGCGCCAGCAGCCAAGTGGGTGACTACGAGCAGTACTTC
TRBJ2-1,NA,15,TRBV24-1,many,CATSDNAGPYNEQFF,TGTGCCACCAGTGATAACGCTGGTCCGTACAATGAGCAGTTCTTC
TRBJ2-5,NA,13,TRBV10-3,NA,CAISEEAFETQYF,TGTGCCATCAGTGAGGAAGCGTTCGAGACCCAGTACTTC
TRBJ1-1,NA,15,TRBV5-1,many,CASSLGPPGSTEAFF,TGCGCCAGCAGCTTGGGACCTCCCGGGAGCACTGAAGCTTTCTTT
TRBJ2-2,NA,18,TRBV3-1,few,CASSQATSGVANTGELFF,TGTGCCAGCAGCCAAGCAACATCAGGCGTAGCGAACACCGGGGAGCTGTTTTTT
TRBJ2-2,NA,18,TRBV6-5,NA,CATQHRPGSTRNTGELFF,TGTGCCACCCAACACAGACCGGGGTCTACGCGGAACACCGGGGAGCTGTTTTTT
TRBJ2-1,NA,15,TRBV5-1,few,CASSLHPHSYNEQFF,TGCGCCAGCAGCCTGCATCCCCACTCCTACAATGAGCAGTTCTTC
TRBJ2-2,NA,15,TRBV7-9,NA,CASSRSGTDAGELFF,TGTGCCAGCAGTCGATCCGGGACCGATGCTGGGGAGCTGTTTTTT
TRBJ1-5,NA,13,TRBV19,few,CASSIGGDQPQHF,TGTGCCAGTAGTATTGGAGGAGATCAGCCCCAGCATTTT
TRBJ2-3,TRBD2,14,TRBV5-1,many,CATTSGFGTDTQYF,TGCGCCACCACTAGCGGGTTTGGAACAGATACGCAGTATTTT
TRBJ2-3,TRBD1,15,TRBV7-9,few,CASSSEGATTDTQYF,TGTGCCAGCAGCTCCGAGGGGGCGACCACAGATACGCAGTATTTT
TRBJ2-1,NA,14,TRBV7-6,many,CASSFGPFGNEQFF,TGTGCCAGCAGCTTCGGCCCGTTTGGGAATGAGCAGTTCTTC
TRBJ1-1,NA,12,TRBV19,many,CASSKADTEAFF,TGTGCCAGTAGTAAAGCGGACACTGAAGCTTTCTTT
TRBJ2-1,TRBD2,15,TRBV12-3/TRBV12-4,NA,CASTTAGGPGYEQFF,TGTGCCAGCACTACAGCGGGAGGCCCGGGATATGAGCAGTTCTTC
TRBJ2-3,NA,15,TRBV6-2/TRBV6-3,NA,CASSYSGTPADTQYF,TGTGCCAGCAGTTACTCGGGGACCCCGGCGGATACGCAGTATTTT
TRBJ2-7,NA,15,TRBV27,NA,CASSFSRSALYEQYF,TGTGCCAGCAGTTTTTCCCGATCCGCCCTCTACGAGCAGTACTTC
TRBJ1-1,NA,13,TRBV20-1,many,CSARAGIATEAFF,TGCAGTGCTAGAGCCGGAATTGCGACTGAAGCTTTCTTT
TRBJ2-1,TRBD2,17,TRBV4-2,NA,CASSQELVASGYNEQFF,TGTGCCAGCAGCCAAGAGTTGGTGGCTAGCGGATACAATGAGCAGTTCTTC
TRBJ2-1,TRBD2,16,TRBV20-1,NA,CSALIRSGGWGSEQFF,TGCAGTGCGCTAATTCGAAGCGGGGGGTGGGGCAGTGAGCAGTTCTTC